This T cell receptor beta chain was recorded in a study of technical replicates of blood from four donors. Here immunoSEQ multiplex PCR was the method, and the copy in TCRdb shows in-frame clones only, minus some. The table shows roughly 97,000 clones, with about 96% occurring only once. The CDR3 covers 15 residues. CDR1 is SGHTA, CDR2 FQGTGA, per germline. V shed 6 bases and J 0 bases; nucleotides not matched to a gene: 5. This receptor was obtained from a human donor in good health. The V call is TRBV7-3, the J call TRBJ2-5, with TRBD2 matching over 9 bases. The sequenced sample was T cells isolated from PBMCs. CDR3: CASRPSGAYQETQYF. CDR3 nucleotide sequence: TGTGCCAGCAGACCTAGCGGGGCATACCAAGAGACCCAGTACTTC.